This T cell receptor beta chain was captured in a study of cytomegalovirus exposure and HLA in healthy donors. CDR3 size: 15 residues. V was trimmed by 5 bases and J by 2 bases, leaving 16 bases between them. Germline assignment: CDR1 MNHNS and CDR2 SASEGT. It was with 60 Vbeta and 13 Jbeta primers that the PCR ran. Assay: immunoSEQ multiplex PCR; the TCRdb copy retains only in-frame clones and omits some. The data contain about 180,000 clones, around 81% of them singletons. Remarks on this clone: Its target is unknown.

Study-wide findings and caveats: A likely sequencing artifact accounted for one observed cluster of highly shared sequence variants.

The TCR was taken from a woman between 18 and 30 years old in good health and CMV-seropositive. Specimen: PBMCs. This chain connects TRBV6-1 to TRBJ2-7, with D perhaps matching TRBD1 (6 bases). The CDR3 here is CASSSLPGHTYEQYF. CDR3 nucleotides: TGTGCCAGCAGTAGCTTACCGGGACACACCTACGAGCAGTACTTC.